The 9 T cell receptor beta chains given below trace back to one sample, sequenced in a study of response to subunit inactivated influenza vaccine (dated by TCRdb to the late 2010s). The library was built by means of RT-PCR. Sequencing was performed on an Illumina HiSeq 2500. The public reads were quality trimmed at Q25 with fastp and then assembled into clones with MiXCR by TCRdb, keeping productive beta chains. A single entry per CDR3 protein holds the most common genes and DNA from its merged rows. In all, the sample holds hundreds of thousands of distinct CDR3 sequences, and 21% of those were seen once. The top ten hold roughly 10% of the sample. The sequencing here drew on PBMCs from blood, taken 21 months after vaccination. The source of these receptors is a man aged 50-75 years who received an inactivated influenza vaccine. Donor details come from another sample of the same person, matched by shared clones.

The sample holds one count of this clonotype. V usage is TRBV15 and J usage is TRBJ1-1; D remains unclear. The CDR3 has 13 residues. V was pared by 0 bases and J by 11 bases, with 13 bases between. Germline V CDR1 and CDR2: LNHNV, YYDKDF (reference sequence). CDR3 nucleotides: TGTGCCACCAGCAGAGATCTCCCGGTTCGGGCTTTCTTT. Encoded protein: CATSRDLPVRAFF.

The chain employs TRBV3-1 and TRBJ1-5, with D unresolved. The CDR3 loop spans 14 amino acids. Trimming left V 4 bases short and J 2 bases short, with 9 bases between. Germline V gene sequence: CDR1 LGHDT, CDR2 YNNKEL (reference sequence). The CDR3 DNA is TGTGCCAGCAGCCGAGAAACAGGCAATCAGCCCCAGCATTTT. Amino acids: CASSRETGNQPQHF.

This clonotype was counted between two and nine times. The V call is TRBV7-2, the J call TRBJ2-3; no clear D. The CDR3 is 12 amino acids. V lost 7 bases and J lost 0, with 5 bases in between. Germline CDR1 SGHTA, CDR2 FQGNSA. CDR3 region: CASTASTDTQYF. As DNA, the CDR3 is TGTGCCAGCACCGCCAGCACAGATACGCAGTATTTT.

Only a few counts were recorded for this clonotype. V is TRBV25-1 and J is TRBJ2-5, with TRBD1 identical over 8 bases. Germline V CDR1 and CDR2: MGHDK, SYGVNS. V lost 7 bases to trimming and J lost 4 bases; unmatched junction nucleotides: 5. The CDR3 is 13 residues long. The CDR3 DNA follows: TGTGCCAGCAAAATTACAGGGGGAGAGACCCAGTACTTC. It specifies CASKITGGETQYF.

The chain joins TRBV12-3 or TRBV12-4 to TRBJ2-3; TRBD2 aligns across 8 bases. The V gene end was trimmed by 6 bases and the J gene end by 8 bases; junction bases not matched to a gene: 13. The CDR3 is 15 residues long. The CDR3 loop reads CASSPRGAGGGTQYF. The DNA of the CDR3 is TGTGCCAGCAGCCCCCGTGGCGCCGGGGGGGGTACGCAGTATTTT.

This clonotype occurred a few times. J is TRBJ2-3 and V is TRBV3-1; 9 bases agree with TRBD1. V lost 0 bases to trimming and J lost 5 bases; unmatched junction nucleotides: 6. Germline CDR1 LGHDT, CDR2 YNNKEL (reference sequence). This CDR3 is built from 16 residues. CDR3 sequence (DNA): TGTGCCAGCAGCCAAGAGGGGACAGGGTCGGAAGATACGCAGTATTTT. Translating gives CASSQEGTGSEDTQYF.

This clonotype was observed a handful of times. This CDR3 reads CSARVLLNTEAFF. In DNA form, the CDR3 reads TGCAGTGCTAGAGTATTGTTGAACACTGAAGCTTTCTTT. The chain combines TRBV20-1 with TRBJ1-1; the D is unclear. The CDR3 spans 13 residues. Germline assignment: CDR1 DFQATT and CDR2 SNEGSKA (reference sequence). V was clipped by 1 base and J by 0 bases, with 6 bases between them.

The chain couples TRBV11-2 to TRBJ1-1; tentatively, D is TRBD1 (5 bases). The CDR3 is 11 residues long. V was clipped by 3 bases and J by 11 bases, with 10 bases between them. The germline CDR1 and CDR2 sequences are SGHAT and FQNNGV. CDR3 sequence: CASSFGARAFF. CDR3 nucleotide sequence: TGTGCCAGCAGCTTCGGGGCTAGGGCTTTCTTT.

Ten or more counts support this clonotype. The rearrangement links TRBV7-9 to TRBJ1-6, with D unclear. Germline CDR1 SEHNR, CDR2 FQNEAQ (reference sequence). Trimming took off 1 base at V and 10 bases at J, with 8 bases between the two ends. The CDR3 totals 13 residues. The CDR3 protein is CASSLESLSPLHF. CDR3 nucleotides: TGTGCCAGCAGCTTAGAGAGTCTCTCACCCCTCCACTTT.